This T cell receptor (beta chain) was recovered during a study of control samples from healthy donors and cancer patients. Assay: immunoSEQ multiplex PCR; the TCRdb copy retains only in-frame clones and omits some. The sample contains about 44,000 clones, around 87% of which appear only once. In germline, CDR1 is SEHNR, CDR2 FQNEAQ (reference sequence). The CDR3 is made up of 17 amino acids. Trimming took 4 bases from V and 3 from J; bases not matched to a gene: 13. The V gene is TRBV7-9, the J gene TRBJ1-1; 8 bases match TRBD1. Specimen: PBMCs. The receptor comes from a woman in her fifties or sixties with lung cancer. For the CDR3, the DNA is TGTGCCAGCAGCTCTACTCTCCCCAGGGGGCGGGACACTGAAGCTTTCTTT. It is translated as CASSSTLPRGRDTEAFF.